This passage covers 14 T cell receptor beta chains from one sample sequenced in a study of blood T cell repertoires in COVID-19. The assay was immunoSEQ multiplex PCR, and TCRdb's table has in-frame clones only and misses some. The data contain roughly 100,000 clones, around 84% of them singletons. The sample taken for sequencing was peripheral blood. These receptors were taken from a man aged 60 to 69 with acute or convalescent COVID-19.

The chain recombines TRBV28 with TRBJ2-7, with a weak D call TRBD1 (5 bases). This CDR3 comprises 13 residues. The germline gives CDR1 MDHEN, CDR2 SYDVKM. Trimming shortened V by 11 bases and J by 6 bases, and 20 bases separated the two germline ends. DNA of the CDR3: TGTGCCTATGCAGGGTCGGTCTCAGGCGAGCAGTACTTC. Amino acids: CAYAGSVSGEQYF.

The V gene is TRBV27, the J gene TRBJ1-2; 10 bases map to TRBD1. Germline V gene data show CDR1 as MNHEY and CDR2 as SMNVEV (reference sequence). After removal of 2 bases from V and 8 bases from J, the junction contained 11 bases not matched to a gene. The CDR3 contains 16 residues. The CDR3 coding sequence is TGTGCCAGCAGTTTAGGGGAGTGGGACAGGGGATACGGCTACACCTTC. Translation gives CASSLGEWDRGYGYTF.

The chain has TRBV5-1 and TRBJ2-2; D perhaps matches TRBD2 (5 bases). V dropped 7 bases and J dropped 5 bases, with 21 bases sitting between them. CDR1 is SGHRS, CDR2 YFSETQ, per germline. The length of the CDR3 is 16 residues. CDR3 DNA sequence: TGCGCCAGCGACTGGGCGGGTTACGGACGGACCGGGGAGCTGTTTTTT. It specifies CASDWAGYGRTGELFF.

The chain links TRBV6-5 to TRBJ1-3; weak D call: TRBD1 (5 bases). Germline CDR1 and CDR2: MNHEY and SVGAGI. This CDR3 is 13 amino acids long. V was cut by 6 bases and J by 6 bases, with 12 bases left in between. The CDR3 reads CASRPRVTNTIYF. The CDR3 nucleotides are TGTGCCAGCAGGCCCAGGGTTACAAACACCATATATTTT.

V usage is TRBV6-6 and J usage is TRBJ2-1, with D maybe TRBD2 (5 bases). CDR1 is MNHNY, CDR2 SVGAGI, per germline (reference sequence). The V and J ends lost 8 bases and 0 bases respectively, with 17 bases between them. The CDR3 extends over 16 amino acids. CDR3 bases: TGTGCCAGCTCGTCCCAGGACTCCCTCTCCTACAATGAGCAGTTCTTC. It translates to CASSSQDSLSYNEQFF.

The V call is TRBV27, the J call TRBJ1-1; TRBD1 aligns across 7 bases. With 6 bases clipped from V and 0 bases from J, the junction kept 7 bases outside the gene matches. Germline lookup yields CDR1 MNHEY and CDR2 SMNVEV (reference sequence). This CDR3 region has 15 residues. CDR3 nucleotide sequence: TGTGCCAGCAGCTCCTACAGGGGTATGAACACTGAAGCTTTCTTT. It codes for CASSSYRGMNTEAFF.

The V and J genes are TRBV9 and TRBJ2-1; 8 nucleotides match TRBD1. Germline-derived CDR1 and CDR2 are SGDLS and YYNGEE. V dropped 3 bases and J dropped 4; count of bases not matched to a gene: 6. CDR3 length equals 15 residues. The CDR3 loop reads CASSAGQGRYNEQFF. DNA of the CDR3: TGTGCCAGCAGCGCAGGACAGGGAAGGTACAATGAGCAGTTCTTC.

This clone was found once. This rearrangement joins TRBV7-9 to TRBJ2-2; D unclear. Trimming cost V 0 bases and J 3 bases, with 5 bases left between them. The germline V gene has CDR1 SEHNR and CDR2 FQNEAQ (reference sequence). The CDR3 totals 14 residues. The CDR3 nucleotides are TGTGCCAGCAGCTTAGCTCGGGACACCGGGGAGCTGTTTTTT. Its translation: CASSLARDTGELFF.

The rearrangement joins TRBV28 to TRBJ2-7; TRBD2 is a possible D gene (6 bases). CDR3 length equals 13 residues. V gave up 8 bases and J gave up 2 bases, with 13 bases separating them. Looked up from germline, CDR1 is MDHEN and CDR2 is SYDVKM. In nucleotides, the CDR3 is TGTGCCAGCGGGCGGGGAAACCCCTACGAGCAGTACTTC. As protein: CASGRGNPYEQYF.

The CDR3 spells CASRGLRDSSYNEQFF. In DNA, the CDR3 is TGCGCCAGCAGGGGTTTGCGGGACAGTTCCTACAATGAGCAGTTCTTC. The V call is TRBV10-2, the J call TRBJ2-1; the D gene is possibly TRBD1 (7 bases). Per germline, CDR1 WSHSY and CDR2 SAAADI. The CDR3 is made up of 16 amino acids. V was clipped by 6 bases and J by 1 base, with 16 bases between them.

V gene TRBV7-9 combines with J gene TRBJ2-7; D unclear. CDR1 is SEHNR, CDR2 FQNEAQ, per germline (reference sequence). V lost 0 bases, J lost 0 bases, and 9 bases lay in between. CDR3 length: 15 amino acids. DNA for the CDR3: TGTGCCAGCAGCTTAGCGCAGTCACACTCCTACGAGCAGTACTTC. This translates into CASSLAQSHSYEQYF.

The V gene is TRBV11-2, the J gene TRBJ2-1, with TRBD2 as a possible D gene (5 bases). Germline assignment: CDR1 SGHAT and CDR2 FQNNGV. The V end lost 1 base, the J end lost 0 bases, and 7 bases lay between the germline ends. CDR3 length: 15 residues. CDR3 amino acids: CASSLGGYSYNEQFF. CDR3 nucleotides: TGTGCCAGCAGCTTAGGCGGGTACTCCTACAATGAGCAGTTCTTC.

The V and J genes are TRBV7-2 and TRBJ1-2, with 11 positions matching TRBD1. The germline V gene has CDR1 SGHTA and CDR2 FQGNSA. V shed 5 bases and J 7 bases; nucleotides not matched to a gene: 6. The CDR3 runs 14 residues. The CDR3 DNA reads as TGTGCCAGCAGCCCTGGGGGGACAGGGGGTGGCTACACCTTC. Protein: CASSPGGTGGGYTF.

This sequence joins TRBV11-2 and TRBJ2-5, with D possibly matching TRBD2 (6 bases). The CDR3 totals 13 residues. Trimming stripped 3 bases from V and 5 bases from J, with 10 bases between. Germline V gene lookup returns CDR1 SGHAT and CDR2 FQNNGV. CDR3 protein: CASSFSGRETQYF. The CDR3 DNA reads as TGTGCCAGCAGCTTTTCAGGGAGGGAGACCCAGTACTTC.